These 27 T cell receptor beta chains originate from one sample sequenced in a study of PD-1 blockade in classical Hodgkin lymphoma. Relapse was seen in all patients after autologous stem cell transplantation, and brentuximab vedotin exposure was variable. Some clones are missing from TCRdb's copy, which holds only in-frame ones; the method was immunoSEQ multiplex PCR. The table records about 46,000 clones, around three quarters of them present only once. The material was peripheral blood mononuclear cells (PBMCs), obtained before the second cycle of nivolumab. The receptors were sampled from a human donor with classical Hodgkin lymphoma.

The CDR3 DNA reads TGTGCCAGCAGCTTAGCTTCTGCCGACAGGGTAAATGGCTACACCTTC. The encoded protein is CASSLASADRVNGYTF. The chain links TRBV7-2 to TRBJ1-2; 7 nucleotides match TRBD1. Germline V gives CDR1 SGHTA, CDR2 FQGNSA. The junction had 10 bases not matched to a gene; V was cut back by 0 bases and J by 6 bases. The CDR3 is made up of 16 amino acids.

The chain uses TRBV5-1 and TRBJ2-6, with D perhaps assigned TRBD1 or TRBD2 (5 bases each). The germline V gene encodes CDR1 SGHRS and CDR2 YFSETQ. The CDR3 loop spans 18 amino acids. The germline V and J ends were trimmed by 0 bases and 0 bases, with 13 bases remaining between them. As DNA, the CDR3 is TGCGCCAGCAGCTTGGGGACGGGGCCTAGCTCTGGGGCCAACGTCCTGACTTTC. Its protein product is CASSLGTGPSSGANVLTF.

The chain has TRBV6-5 and TRBJ2-5; TRBD1 is a possible D gene (6 bases). V lost 5 bases and J lost 5, with 15 bases in between. The CDR3 consists of 14 residues. The germline CDR1 and CDR2 sequences are MNHEY and SVGAGI. The CDR3 loop is CASSDGRGAETQYF. The CDR3 DNA reads TGTGCCAGCAGTGACGGCAGGGGAGCGGAGACCCAGTACTTC.

With respect to this clone: The sample contains more than one DNA sequence encoding this CDR3. The chain employs TRBV19 and TRBJ1-3; 7 positions match TRBD1. With 5 bases clipped from V and 4 bases from J, the junction kept 5 bases outside the gene matches. CDR1 and CDR2 from the germline V gene are LNHDA and SQIVND (reference sequence). CDR3 length equals 14 residues. The CDR3, as DNA: TGTGCCAGTAGTCACGGACAGGTCGGAAACACCATATATTTT. This codes for CASSHGQVGNTIYF.

This CDR3 is CASSERTAMNTEAFF. CDR3 nucleotides: TGCGCCAGCAGCGAGAGGACAGCCATGAACACTGAAGCTTTCTTT. The chain has TRBV5-1 and TRBJ1-1; D may be TRBD1 (6 bases). Germline CDR1 SGHRS, CDR2 YFSETQ. CDR3 length: 15 residues. Trimming shortened V by 4 bases and J by 0 bases, and 13 bases separated the two germline ends.

The chain recombines TRBV7-9 with TRBJ2-4, with 10 bases lining up with TRBD1. Looked up from germline, CDR1 is SEHNR and CDR2 is FQNEAQ (reference sequence). The CDR3 extends over 14 amino acids. V shed 5 bases, J shed 9 bases, and the junction held 7 bases outside the gene matches. CDR3 loop: CASSRTTGGGIQYF. The CDR3 nucleotides are TGTGCCAGCAGCCGAACGACAGGGGGCGGCATTCAGTACTTC.

This clone appeared a single time. V gene TRBV15 combines with J gene TRBJ2-7; 7 positions agree with TRBD1. CDR3 length equals 14 residues. V dropped 1 base and J dropped 3; count of bases not matched to a gene: 3. Germline CDR1 is LNHNV and CDR2 is YYDKDF (reference sequence). CDR3 protein: CATSRGDSVYEQYF. CDR3 coding DNA: TGTGCCACCAGCAGAGGGGACAGCGTCTACGAGCAGTACTTC.

The chain uses TRBV25-1 and TRBJ2-7; perhaps TRBD1 as D (8 bases). The CDR3 contains 16 residues. V was pared by 5 bases and J by 7 bases, with 24 bases between. The germline V gene encodes CDR1 MGHDK and CDR2 SYGVNS. The DNA for the CDR3 is TGTGCCAGCAGTACCTTTGGACAGGGAGGGGGTCGAGAGCAGTACTTC. Translating gives CASSTFGQGGGREQYF.

This rearrangement joins TRBV5-1 to TRBJ1-1; 8 bases line up with TRBD1. J was trimmed by 4 bases and V by 0 bases; bases with no gene match: 2. CDR1 and CDR2 (germline): SGHRS, YFSETQ. The CDR3 consists of 14 residues. The CDR3: CASSLATGGTEAFF. The CDR3 nucleotides read TGCGCCAGCAGCTTGGCTACAGGGGGCACTGAAGCTTTCTTT.

This chain connects TRBV10-1 to TRBJ1-5, with no clear D. The CDR3 loop spans 13 amino acids. CDR1 and CDR2 (germline): WNHNN, SYGVQD (reference sequence). V was cut by 6 bases and J by 5 bases, with 11 bases left in between. The CDR3 is CASSIGRDQPQHF. For the CDR3, the DNA is TGCGCCAGCAGCATCGGGAGGGATCAGCCCCAGCATTTT.

DNA of the CDR3: TGTGCCAGCGGACCGGGGGGGACTGAAGCTTTCTTT. This translates into CASGPGGTEAFF. The genes are TRBV6-6 and TRBJ1-1; D is possibly TRBD1 (5 bases). From germline, CDR1 is MNHNY and CDR2 SVGAGI (reference sequence). There are 12 residues in the CDR3. The V gene lost 8 bases and the J gene lost 5 bases, with 12 bases spanning the gap.

The gene calls are TRBV5-1 and TRBJ1-4; TRBD1 matches 9 bases. Germline trimming cut 2 bases from V and 0 bases from J; bases unmatched to any gene: 5. The length of the CDR3 is 17 residues. In germline, CDR1 is SGHRS, CDR2 YFSETQ. The CDR3 region is CASSLGDRVATNEKLFF. The CDR3 nucleotides are TGCGCCAGCAGCTTAGGGGACAGGGTTGCAACTAATGAAAAACTGTTTTTT.

The chain is built from TRBV4-3 and TRBJ2-7; 8 nucleotides align to TRBD2. V shed 1 base and J 3 bases; nucleotides not matched to a gene: 2. Germline V gives CDR1 LGHNA, CDR2 YSLEER. CDR3 length equals 14 residues. The CDR3 region is CASSQVAGGYEQYF. CDR3 nucleotide sequence: TGCGCCAGCAGCCAAGTTGCGGGGGGCTACGAGCAGTACTTC.

This clone was picked up a small number of times. The CDR3 region is CASVDRNYEQYF. The CDR3 DNA reads TGTGCCAGCGTGGACAGAAACTACGAGCAGTACTTC. The chain combines TRBV6-5 with TRBJ2-7; TRBD1 might be the D (6 bases). The CDR3 totals 12 residues. Germline CDR1 is MNHEY and CDR2 is SVGAGI. Trimming removed 8 bases from V and 3 bases from J, with 11 bases in between.

As to this clone: The sample holds other DNA sequences that translate to the same CDR3. The chain couples TRBV7-9 to TRBJ2-1; D not certain. Germline CDR1 reads SEHNR; CDR2 reads FQNEAQ (reference sequence). Deletions cut 5 bases from V and 6 bases from J, with 11 bases between. This CDR3 spans 13 amino acids. This chain's CDR3 is CASSLVLGNEQFF. As DNA, the CDR3 is TGTGCCAGCAGCCTAGTATTAGGCAATGAGCAGTTCTTC.

The genes are TRBV28 and TRBJ1-2; D is perhaps TRBD1 (5 bases). In germline, CDR1 is MDHEN, CDR2 SYDVKM. This CDR3 has 15 residues. Trimming took off 4 bases at V and 4 bases at J, with 16 bases between the two ends. The CDR3 loop reads CASSSPPTEAYGYTF. The DNA for the CDR3 is TGTGCCAGCAGTTCCCCACCGACAGAAGCCTATGGCTACACCTTC.

This chain connects TRBV11-3 to TRBJ2-5; TRBD1 matches 8 bases. CDR3 length equals 14 residues. Trimming took 4 bases from V and 5 from J; bases not matched to a gene: 6. Germline V gene data show CDR1 as SGHNT and CDR2 as YENEEA. The CDR3 nucleotides read TGTGCCAGCAGCTGGGAGCAGGGGGCTGAGACCCAGTACTTC. It specifies CASSWEQGAETQYF.

Here the CDR3 DNA reads TGTGCCAGCAGTTTATGGGTGGTGAACACTGAAGCTTTCTTT. Translated: CASSLWVVNTEAFF. V usage is TRBV28 and J usage is TRBJ1-1; D call uncertain. Germline CDR1 is MDHEN and CDR2 is SYDVKM. V gave up 0 bases and J gave up 0 bases, with 5 bases separating them. CDR3 length: 14 residues.

This clone was seen more than once but under ten times. The chain has TRBV9 and TRBJ2-2; D unclear. The germline CDR1 and CDR2 sequences are SGDLS and YYNGEE. The ends were cut back, 0 bases at V and 2 bases at J, with 8 bases in the middle. The CDR3 is 15 residues long. The CDR3 nucleotides read TGTGCCAGCAGCGTAGGACAAAGAAACACCGGGGAGCTGTTTTTT. Translated: CASSVGQRNTGELFF.

The J gene is TRBJ1-1, the V gene TRBV11-2; possibly TRBD1 for D (6 bases). V was shortened by 7 bases and J by 5 bases, with 14 bases between the two germline ends. The CDR3 has 13 residues. CDR1 is SGHAT and CDR2 is FQNNGV in the germline V gene. The CDR3 region is CASNRVLRTEAFF. CDR3 DNA sequence: TGTGCCAGCAACAGGGTACTAAGGACTGAAGCTTTCTTT. The full variable domain, completed using reference TRBV11-2 and TRBJ1-1, is EAGVAQSPRYKIIEKRQSVAFWCNPISGHATLYWYQQILGQGPKLLIQFQNNGVVDDSQLPKDRFSAERLKGVDSTLKIQPAKLEDSAVYLCASNRVLRTEAFFGQGTRLTVV.

The chain uses TRBV10-3 and TRBJ2-2; 8 bases map to TRBD2. V lost 3 bases and J lost 0; bases outside the gene matches: 6. The CDR3 runs to 17 residues. CDR1 is ENHRY, CDR2 SYGVKD, per germline. The CDR3 DNA reads as TGTGCCATCAGTGACGGGAATAGCGGGACGAACACCGGGGAGCTGTTTTTT. Translating it yields CAISDGNSGTNTGELFF.

In DNA, the CDR3 is TGTGCCAGCAGTGACCTTCTTGGGGCCAACGTCCTGACTTTC. It specifies CASSDLLGANVLTF. This sequence joins TRBV6-1 and TRBJ2-6; D gene unclear. Germline assignment: CDR1 MNHNS and CDR2 SASEGT. The CDR3 sequence is 14 residues long. The V and J ends lost 3 bases and 3 bases respectively, with 6 bases between them.

This rearrangement joins TRBV27 to TRBJ1-1; the D gene is possibly TRBD1 (6 bases). CDR1 is MNHEY and CDR2 is SMNVEV in the germline V gene (reference sequence). There are 15 residues in the CDR3. The V gene lost 0 bases and the J gene lost 3 bases, with 11 bases spanning the gap. The CDR3 coding sequence is TGTGCCAGCAGTTTATCTGGGGGCATATACACTGAAGCTTTCTTT. This translates into CASSLSGGIYTEAFF.

V is TRBV25-1 and J is TRBJ2-2; 9 bases are shared with TRBD2. This CDR3 contains 18 residues. The trim removed 3 bases at V and 4 bases at J, leaving 12 bases unmatched. Germline V gene data show CDR1 as MGHDK and CDR2 as SYGVNS. In DNA, the CDR3 is TGTGCCAGCAGTGAGCTAGGTCGACTAGCGGAGAGCACCGGGGAGCTGTTTTTT. Translation: CASSELGRLAESTGELFF. Full variable domain (missing parts from reference TRBV25-1 and TRBJ2-2): EADIYQTPRYLVIGTGKKITLECSQTMGHDKMYWYQQDPGMELHLIHYSYGVNSTEKGDLSSESTVSRIRTEHFPLTLESARPSHTSQYLCASSELGRLAESTGELFFGEGSRLTVL.

The chain joins TRBV11-2 to TRBJ1-4, with 7 bases matching TRBD1. V shed 0 bases and J 7 bases; nucleotides not matched to a gene: 2. The CDR3 consists of 14 residues. Germline V gene lookup returns CDR1 SGHAT and CDR2 FQNNGV. CDR3 sequence reads: CASSLEQGTEKLFF. Written as DNA, the CDR3 is TGTGCCAGCAGCTTAGAACAGGGGACTGAAAAACTGTTTTTT.

This clone has ten or more counts. In DNA, the CDR3 is TGTGCCCCCGTCCGCGGGGGCCTCGGCGGGTGTGAGCAGTTCTTC. This gives the protein CAPVRGGLGGCEQFF. The V and J genes are TRBV30 and TRBJ2-1; D perhaps matches TRBD2 (7 bases). In germline, CDR1 is GTSNPN, CDR2 SVGIG (reference sequence). The CDR3 has 15 amino acids. V was shortened by 8 bases and J by 9 bases, with 26 bases between the two germline ends.

This chain joins TRBV4-3 and TRBJ1-1; D gene uncertain. Germline V gene data show CDR1 as LGHNA and CDR2 as YSLEER. The V and J ends lost 0 bases and 3 bases respectively, with 14 bases between them. CDR3 length: 16 residues. CDR3 in DNA: TGCGCCAGCAGCCAAGATCAACGAGTTGAAGACACTGAAGCTTTCTTT. Translation gives CASSQDQRVEDTEAFF.